The 26 T cell receptor beta chains listed next were all sequenced from one sample in a study of T cell repertoires in cytomegalovirus infection (dated by TCRdb to about 2019). Sequencing took place on an Illumina HiSeq 1500. TCRdb reanalyzed the raw reads on its own, using fastp at Q25 for trimming and MiXCR for clone calling, and kept in-frame beta chains. Each entry merges the rows of one CDR3 protein and shows their most common DNA and genes. The sample yields about 100,000 distinct CDR3 sequences; approximately 15% were counted once. The top ten hold more than 7% of the sample. The sequenced sample consisted of PBMCs. These receptors all stem from a human donor in good health (CMV status not recorded). Some clones in this sample may be carry-over from other donors' samples.

This clonotype turned up a few times. The chain links TRBV18 to TRBJ2-6; no reliable D call. Germline V CDR1 and CDR2: KGHSH, LQKENI. This CDR3 is 14 amino acids long. Deletions cut 3 bases from V and 4 bases from J, with 7 bases between. CDR3 sequence (DNA): TGTGCCAGCTCACCCGGGCTCGGGGCCAACGTCCTGACTTTC. This encodes CASSPGLGANVLTF.

The rearrangement joins TRBV2 to TRBJ2-7, with D possibly TRBD1 on 6 matching bases. V was trimmed by 5 bases and J by 5 bases, leaving 10 bases between them. From germline, CDR1 is SNHLY and CDR2 FYNNEI. CDR3 length: 12 residues. CDR3 bases: TGTGCCAGCAGTACAGGGTTTGACGAGCAGTACTTC. Translating it yields CASSTGFDEQYF.

This clonotype occurred many times. V is TRBV28 and J is TRBJ1-5; D unresolved. CDR3 length equals 15 residues. Germline assignment: CDR1 MDHEN and CDR2 SYDVKM. Trimming took off 3 bases at V and 2 bases at J, with 11 bases between the two ends. CDR3 sequence reads: CASSLIGWGNQPQHF. CDR3 nucleotide sequence: TGTGCCAGCAGTTTGATAGGGTGGGGCAATCAGCCCCAGCATTTT.

This clonotype was recorded at least ten times. The rearrangement joins TRBV14 to TRBJ1-1; D is undetermined. V lost 0 bases and J lost 9, with 17 bases in between. The CDR3 has 15 amino acids. CDR1 and CDR2 from the germline V gene are SGHDN and FVKESK. DNA for the CDR3: TGTGCCAGCAGCCAAGATGACGTCGGGGTTAGGAAAGCTTTCTTT. Encoded protein: CASSQDDVGVRKAFF.

The chain joins TRBV5-1 to TRBJ2-7; 11 bases are a match to TRBD1. Germline loops: CDR1 SGHRS, CDR2 YFSETQ. The CDR3 runs to 14 residues. V was pared by 4 bases and J by 5 bases, with 5 bases of the junction left unmatched. The CDR3 bases are TGCGCCAGCAGCGGCACGGGACAGGGGGACGAGCAGTACTTC. Its protein is CASSGTGQGDEQYF.

This clonotype was counted between two and nine times. The CDR3 is CASSPHPIGTFEETQYF. CDR3 coding DNA: TGTGCCAGCAGTCCTCACCCTATCGGGACATTTGAAGAGACCCAGTACTTC. The V and J genes are TRBV6-2 or TRBV6-3 and TRBJ2-5; TRBD1 is a possible D gene (6 bases). The germline V and J ends were trimmed by 5 bases and 3 bases, with 22 bases remaining between them. Germline CDR1 is MNHEY and CDR2 is SVGEGT. The CDR3 is 17 amino acids.

The chain employs TRBV7-2 and TRBJ2-7; D may be TRBD2 (5 bases). Trimming removed 4 bases from V and 3 bases from J, with 13 bases in between. The CDR3 length is 14 residues. Germline V CDR1 and CDR2: SGHTA, FQGNSA. This CDR3 is CASSSGMGSYEQYF. CDR3 bases: TGTGCCAGCAGCTCCGGGATGGGGAGCTACGAGCAGTACTTC.

This clonotype was detected only a few times. The CDR3, as DNA: TGTGCCAGCAGCTCGAAGACAGGAGGGGCCAAAAACATTCAGTACTTC. It encodes CASSSKTGGAKNIQYF. The chain recombines TRBV5-4 with TRBJ2-4; either TRBD1 or TRBD2 may supply D (6 bases each). This CDR3 contains 16 residues. Germline V gene lookup returns CDR1 SGHNT and CDR2 YYREEE (reference sequence). V was trimmed by 3 bases and J by 1 base, leaving 14 bases between them.

The chain joins TRBV6-1 to TRBJ2-7, with D tentatively TRBD2 (6 bases). From germline, CDR1 is MNHNS and CDR2 SASEGT. V lost 8 bases and J lost 2, with 13 bases in between. This CDR3 is 13 amino acids long. CDR3 in amino acids: CASAWEVAYEQYF. CDR3 sequence (DNA): TGTGCCAGCGCTTGGGAGGTCGCCTACGAGCAGTACTTC.

The sample holds many counts of this clonotype. The chain joins TRBV7-2 to TRBJ2-5; tentatively, D is TRBD1 or TRBD2 (5 bases each). V lost 5 bases to trimming and J lost 0 bases, with 25 bases between them. Germline CDR1 reads SGHTA; CDR2 reads FQGNSA. This CDR3 comprises 19 residues. CDR3 region: CASSPRGGGARHNQETQYF. Here the CDR3 DNA reads TGTGCCAGCAGCCCGAGGGGTGGTGGGGCGCGGCACAACCAAGAGACCCAGTACTTC.

At least ten counts were recorded for this clonotype. The rearrangement joins TRBV12-3 or TRBV12-4 to TRBJ1-4; 10 nucleotides align to TRBD1. The CDR3 covers 15 residues. V was pared by 6 bases and J by 8 bases, with 9 bases of the junction left unmatched. In nucleotides, the CDR3 is TGTGCCAGCAGCCCCGGGACAGGGGAGGTGGAAAAACTGTTTTTT. Protein: CASSPGTGEVEKLFF.

This clonotype was counted at least ten times. V is TRBV7-2 and J is TRBJ2-5; possible D gene TRBD1, 5 bases. The CDR3 covers 14 residues. Germline CDR1 reads SGHTA; CDR2 reads FQGNSA. Trimming pared 5 bases from V and 1 base from J, leaving 11 bases between. The CDR3 DNA is TGTGCCAGCAGCAACCGACAGCCCCAAGAGACCCAGTACTTC. This encodes CASSNRQPQETQYF.

This clonotype was detected ten times or more. The rearrangement uses TRBV12-3 or TRBV12-4 and TRBJ1-2; tentative D call: TRBD1 (6 bases). The CDR3 has 14 residues. The V end lost 6 bases, the J end lost 3 bases, and 14 bases lay between the germline ends. The DNA of the CDR3 is TGTGCCAGCAGCCCTACTAGGGGGGACTATGGCTACACCTTC. It codes for CASSPTRGDYGYTF.

At least ten counts were recorded for this clonotype. V and J are TRBV28 and TRBJ2-1; D is perhaps TRBD1 (5 bases). Trimming took off 4 bases at V and 0 bases at J, with 10 bases between the two ends. The CDR3 contains 15 residues. Germline CDR1 and CDR2: MDHEN and SYDVKM. CDR3: CASSSRESSYNEQFF. CDR3 bases: TGTGCCAGCAGTTCCAGGGAAAGCTCCTACAATGAGCAGTTCTTC.

The chain carries TRBV28 and TRBJ1-5; a possible D gene is TRBD1 (6 bases). CDR3 length equals 12 residues. Trimming took off 10 bases at V and 5 bases at J, with 12 bases between the two ends. Looked up from germline, CDR1 is MDHEN and CDR2 is SYDVKM. CDR3 DNA: TGTGCCATCCGAGGGGGGGATCAGCCCCAGCATTTT. It translates to CAIRGGDQPQHF.

CDR3 loop: CASSPLGVMTGELFF. The CDR3 DNA reads TGTGCCAGCAGCCCACTAGGGGTAATGACCGGGGAGCTGTTTTTT. This chain connects TRBV5-6 to TRBJ2-2, with D perhaps being TRBD1 or TRBD2 (5 bases each). This CDR3 is 15 amino acids long. Germline values: CDR1 SGHDT, CDR2 YYEEEE. V lost 4 bases and J lost 5, with 15 bases in between.

There are many counts of this clonotype. The CDR3 sequence: CASSLVLRGQRDTQYF. CDR3 coding DNA: TGTGCCAGCAGCTTAGTTCTCAGGGGGCAACGAGATACGCAGTATTTT. The genes are TRBV7-9 and TRBJ2-3; TRBD1 matches at 8 bases. The CDR3 length is 16 residues. The junction had 8 bases not matched to a gene; V was cut back by 1 base and J by 5 bases. Germline CDR1 reads SEHNR; CDR2 reads FQNEAQ (reference sequence).

The table lists this clonotype with a few counts. This sequence joins TRBV6-6 and TRBJ2-1; TRBD2 agrees at 8 bases. The CDR3 runs to 14 residues. V was clipped by 6 bases and J by 7 bases; unmatched bases: 8. CDR1 is MNHNY, CDR2 SVGAGI, per germline (reference sequence). The CDR3, as DNA: TGTGCCAGCAGCCACGGGGGGGCCCGGAATGAGCAGTTCTTC. Encoded protein: CASSHGGARNEQFF.

The chain combines TRBV27 with TRBJ2-3; no definite D call. The ends were cut back, 0 bases at V and 4 bases at J, with 8 bases in the middle. CDR3 length equals 14 residues. In germline, CDR1 is MNHEY, CDR2 SMNVEV (reference sequence). CDR3 DNA sequence: TGTGCCAGCAGTTTATCGCAATTTGCAGATACGCAGTATTTT. As protein: CASSLSQFADTQYF.

The V call is TRBV20-1, the J call TRBJ2-1; 11 nucleotides agree with TRBD2. Trimming cost V 6 bases and J 6 bases; bases outside gene matches: 10. This CDR3 has 15 residues. The germline gives CDR1 DFQATT, CDR2 SNEGSKA (reference sequence). The CDR3 protein is CSAPPLAGGRNEQFF. The CDR3 nucleotides read TGCAGTGCACCCCCATTAGCGGGGGGGCGCAATGAGCAGTTCTTC.

This clonotype was recorded a few times. The chain is built from TRBV5-1 and TRBJ2-5; D may correspond to TRBD1 or TRBD2 (5 bases each). The germline gives CDR1 SGHRS, CDR2 YFSETQ. Between the trimmed V and J ends, which lost 3 bases and 2 bases, there was a span of 14 bases. CDR3 size: 15 residues. This CDR3 reads CASSSGRTFQETQYF. The CDR3 coding sequence is TGCGCCAGCAGCTCGGGACGGACCTTTCAAGAGACCCAGTACTTC.

This clonotype was counted only a few times. V usage is TRBV5-4 and J usage is TRBJ1-1; 8 nucleotides match TRBD1. Germline assignment: CDR1 SGHNT and CDR2 YYREEE (reference sequence). The CDR3 runs to 14 residues. With 4 bases clipped from V and 7 bases from J, the junction kept 9 bases outside the gene matches. The CDR3 spells CASSPRTGNLEAFF. CDR3 nucleotides: TGTGCCAGCAGCCCCAGGACAGGGAACCTTGAAGCTTTCTTT.

In its sample, this clonotype was seen many times. V usage is TRBV7-2 and J usage is TRBJ2-1; the match to TRBD2 covers 8 bases. This CDR3 spans 16 amino acids. Germline assignment: CDR1 SGHTA and CDR2 FQGNSA. The trim removed 1 base at V and 1 base at J, leaving 3 bases unmatched. CDR3 in DNA: TGTGCCAGCAGCTTAGTCGGGGGGGCGTCCTACAATGAGCAGTTCTTC. As protein: CASSLVGGASYNEQFF. Complete variable domain (other parts from reference TRBV7-2 and TRBJ2-1): GAGVSQSPSNKVTEKGKDVELRCDPISGHTALYWYRQSLGQGLEFLIYFQGNSAPDKSGLPSDRFSAERTGGSVSTLTIQRTQQEDSAVYLCASSLVGGASYNEQFFGPGTRLTVL.

This clonotype was seen a handful of times. The V gene is TRBV2, the J gene TRBJ1-2; 8 bases map to TRBD1. Trimming cost V 7 bases and J 4 bases; bases outside gene matches: 8. CDR1 is SNHLY and CDR2 is FYNNEI in the germline V gene. The CDR3 is 14 residues long. CDR3 region: CASTEDRAFYGYTF. DNA of the CDR3: TGTGCCAGCACTGAGGACAGGGCGTTCTATGGCTACACCTTC.

The chain recombines TRBV5-6 with TRBJ2-5; a possible D gene is TRBD1 (5 bases). Germline-derived CDR1 and CDR2 are SGHDT and YYEEEE. The ends were cut back, 2 bases at V and 2 bases at J, with 10 bases in the middle. The CDR3 consists of 14 residues. The CDR3 sequence: CASSLHRNQETQYF. Here the CDR3 DNA reads TGTGCCAGCAGCTTACACAGGAATCAAGAGACCCAGTACTTC. The entire variable domain, with the rest obtained from reference TRBV5-6 and TRBJ2-5, is as follows: DAGVTQSPTHLIKTRGQQVTLRCSPKSGHDTVSWYQQALGQGPQFIFQYYEEEERQRGNFPDRFSGHQFPNYSSELNVNALLLGDSALYLCASSLHRNQETQYFGPGTRLLVL.

This clonotype was counted at least ten times. The genes are TRBV7-9 and TRBJ2-2, with D possibly TRBD2 on 5 matching bases. Germline V gene sequence: CDR1 SEHNR, CDR2 FQNEAQ (reference sequence). Between the trimmed V and J ends, which lost 5 bases and 4 bases, there was a span of 14 bases. This CDR3 is 15 amino acids long. The CDR3 bases are TGTGCCAGCAGCCCCCCGGCTCGGGGCACCGGGGAGCTGTTTTTT. Protein product: CASSPPARGTGELFF.